This TCR beta chain originates from a study of T cell changes during pregnancy in multiple sclerosis. J gave up 7 bases and V 4 bases, and 6 bases lay outside the gene matches. This CDR3 is 14 amino acids long. CDR1 is MGHRA, CDR2 YSYEKL, per germline. Only in-frame clones appear in the TCRdb table, and some are missing; sequencing was by immunoSEQ multiplex PCR. Of tens of thousands of clones in the sample, about 87% were seen once. This clonotype was obtained from a female donor with multiple sclerosis, enrolled in a pregnancy study. This sample comprised CD4+ T cells from peripheral blood mononuclear cells, obtained in the first trimester of pregnancy. The V and J genes are TRBV4-1 and TRBJ2-1, with 8 bases that match TRBD2. This CDR3 is CASSRTGGRNEQFF. The DNA of the CDR3 is TGCGCCAGCAGCCGAACGGGGGGGCGAAATGAGCAGTTCTTC.